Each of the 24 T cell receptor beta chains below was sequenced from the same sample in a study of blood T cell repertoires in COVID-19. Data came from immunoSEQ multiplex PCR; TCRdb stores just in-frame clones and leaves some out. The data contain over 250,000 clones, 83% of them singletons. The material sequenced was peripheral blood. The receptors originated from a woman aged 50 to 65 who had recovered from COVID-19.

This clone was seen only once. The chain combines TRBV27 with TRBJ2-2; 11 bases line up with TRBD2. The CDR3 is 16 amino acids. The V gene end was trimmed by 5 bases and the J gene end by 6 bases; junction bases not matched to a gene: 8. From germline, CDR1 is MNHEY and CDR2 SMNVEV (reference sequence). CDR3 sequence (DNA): TGTGCCAGCAGTGGAACTAGCGGGAGTCTACCCGGGGAGCTGTTTTTT. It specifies CASSGTSGSLPGELFF.

The CDR3 protein is CASSTGLGYTF. In DNA, the CDR3 is TGTGCCAGCAGCACAGGGCTTGGCTACACCTTC. V and J are TRBV6-2 or TRBV6-3 and TRBJ1-2, with D possibly TRBD1 on 6 matching bases. Trimming removed 6 bases from V and 7 bases from J, with 9 bases in between. The germline gives CDR1 MNHEY, CDR2 SVGEGT. The CDR3 length is 11 residues.

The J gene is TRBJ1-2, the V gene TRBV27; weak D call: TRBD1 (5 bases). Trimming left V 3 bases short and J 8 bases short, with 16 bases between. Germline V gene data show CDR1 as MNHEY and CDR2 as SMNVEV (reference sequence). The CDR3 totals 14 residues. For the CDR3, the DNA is TGTGCCAGCAGTTTTTCAGCAGGGCTTGGGGGCTACACCTTC. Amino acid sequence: CASSFSAGLGGYTF.

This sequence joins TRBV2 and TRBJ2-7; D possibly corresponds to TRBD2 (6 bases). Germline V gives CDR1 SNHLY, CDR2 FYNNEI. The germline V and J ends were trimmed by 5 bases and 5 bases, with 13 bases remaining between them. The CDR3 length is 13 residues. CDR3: CASSLEGSHEQYF. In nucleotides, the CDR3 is TGTGCCAGCAGTCTGGAGGGGTCGCACGAGCAGTACTTC.

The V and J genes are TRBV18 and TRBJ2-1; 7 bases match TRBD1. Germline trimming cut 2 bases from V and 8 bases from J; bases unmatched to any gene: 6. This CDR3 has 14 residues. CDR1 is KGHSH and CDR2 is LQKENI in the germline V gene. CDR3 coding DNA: TGTGCCAGCTCACCAAACAGGGGAGAATATGAGCAGTTCTTC. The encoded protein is CASSPNRGEYEQFF.

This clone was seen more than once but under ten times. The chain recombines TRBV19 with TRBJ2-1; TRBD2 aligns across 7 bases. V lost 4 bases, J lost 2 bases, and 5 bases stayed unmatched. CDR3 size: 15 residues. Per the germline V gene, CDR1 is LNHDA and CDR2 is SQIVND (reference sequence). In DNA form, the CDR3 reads TGTGCCAGTAGTAGGACTAGTGGGGCCTACAATGAGCAGTTCTTC. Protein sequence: CASSRTSGAYNEQFF.

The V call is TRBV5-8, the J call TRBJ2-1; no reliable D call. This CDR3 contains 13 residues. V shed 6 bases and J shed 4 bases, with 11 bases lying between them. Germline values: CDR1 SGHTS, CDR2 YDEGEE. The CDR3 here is CASTELEYNEQFF. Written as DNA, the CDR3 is TGTGCCAGCACCGAACTGGAGTACAATGAGCAGTTCTTC.

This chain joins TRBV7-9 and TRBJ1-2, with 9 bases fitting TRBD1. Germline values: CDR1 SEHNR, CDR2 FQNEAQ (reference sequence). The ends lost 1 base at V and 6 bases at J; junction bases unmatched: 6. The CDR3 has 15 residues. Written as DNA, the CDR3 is TGTGCCAGCAGCTTAGTAAAGGGACAGGGAAATGGCTACACCTTC. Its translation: CASSLVKGQGNGYTF.

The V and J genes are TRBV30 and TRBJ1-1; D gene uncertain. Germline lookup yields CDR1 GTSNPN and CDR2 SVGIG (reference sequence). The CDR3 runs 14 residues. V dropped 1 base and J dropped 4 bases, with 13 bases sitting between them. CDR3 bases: TGTGCCTGGAGTGGGGAGCGCGGTGGCACTGAAGCTTTCTTT. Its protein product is CAWSGERGGTEAFF.

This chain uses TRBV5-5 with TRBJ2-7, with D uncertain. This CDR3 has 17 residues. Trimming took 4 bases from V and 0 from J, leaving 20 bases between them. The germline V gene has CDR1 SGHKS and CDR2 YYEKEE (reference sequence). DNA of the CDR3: TGTGCCAGCAGCACCCAGACGGGTGGGTTTAGCTCCTACGAGCAGTACTTC. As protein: CASSTQTGGFSSYEQYF. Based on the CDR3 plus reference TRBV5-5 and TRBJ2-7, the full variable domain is DAGVTQSPTHLIKTRGQQVTLRCSPISGHKSVSWYQQVLGQGPQFIFQYYEKEERGRGNFPDRFSARQFPNYSSELNVNALLLGDSALYLCASSTQTGGFSSYEQYFGPGTRLTVT.

This CDR3 reads CASIGGAEGYTF. DNA of the CDR3: TGTGCCAGTATAGGTGGAGCGGAGGGCTACACCTTC. This chain links TRBV19 with TRBJ1-2; no clear D. V dropped 7 bases and J dropped 8 bases, with 14 bases sitting between them. The CDR3 runs 12 residues. Germline CDR1 reads LNHDA; CDR2 reads SQIVND (reference sequence).

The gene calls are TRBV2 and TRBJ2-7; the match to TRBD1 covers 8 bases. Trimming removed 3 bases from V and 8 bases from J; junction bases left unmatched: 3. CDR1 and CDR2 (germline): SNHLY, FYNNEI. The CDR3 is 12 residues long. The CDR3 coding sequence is TGTGCCAGCAGTGACAGGGGGCGCAAGCAGTACTTC. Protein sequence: CASSDRGRKQYF.

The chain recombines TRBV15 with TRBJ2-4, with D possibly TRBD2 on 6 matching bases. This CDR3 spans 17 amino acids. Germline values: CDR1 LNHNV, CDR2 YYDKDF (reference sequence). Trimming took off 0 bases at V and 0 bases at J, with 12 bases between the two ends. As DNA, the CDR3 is TGTGCCACCAGCAGAGATGGGGAGGCCCTAGCCAAAAACATTCAGTACTTC. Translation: CATSRDGEALAKNIQYF.

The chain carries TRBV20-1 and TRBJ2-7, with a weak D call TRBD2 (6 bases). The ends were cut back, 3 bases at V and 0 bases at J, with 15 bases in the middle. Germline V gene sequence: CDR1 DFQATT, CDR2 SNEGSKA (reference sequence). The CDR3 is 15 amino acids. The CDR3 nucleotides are TGCAGTGCTAGTGGGTTTAGCGGACTCTCCTACGAGCAGTACTTC. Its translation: CSASGFSGLSYEQYF.

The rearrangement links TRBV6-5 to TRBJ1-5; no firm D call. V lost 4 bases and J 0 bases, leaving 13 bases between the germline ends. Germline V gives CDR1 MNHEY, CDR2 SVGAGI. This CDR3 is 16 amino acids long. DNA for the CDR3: TGTGCCAGCAGTTTTTCCTGGGAGCATAGCAATCAGCCCCAGCATTTT. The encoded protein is CASSFSWEHSNQPQHF.

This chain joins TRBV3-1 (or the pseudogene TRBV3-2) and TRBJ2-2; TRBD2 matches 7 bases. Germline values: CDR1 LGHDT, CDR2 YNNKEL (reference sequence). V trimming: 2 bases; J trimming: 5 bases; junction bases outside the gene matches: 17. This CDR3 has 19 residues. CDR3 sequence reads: CASSQIRVIGGGATGELFF. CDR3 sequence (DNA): TGTGCCAGCAGCCAAATACGGGTTATAGGCGGGGGAGCTACCGGGGAGCTGTTTTTT.

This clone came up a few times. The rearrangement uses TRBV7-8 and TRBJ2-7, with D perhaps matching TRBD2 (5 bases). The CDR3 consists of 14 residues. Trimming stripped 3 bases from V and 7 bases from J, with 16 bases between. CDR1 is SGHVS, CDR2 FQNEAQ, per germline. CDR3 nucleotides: TGTGCCAGCAGCTTGGGCACACAAAGGACTGAGCAGTACTTC. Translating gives CASSLGTQRTEQYF. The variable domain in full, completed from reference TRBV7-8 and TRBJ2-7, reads GAGVSQSPRYKVAKRGQDVALRCDPISGHVSLFWYQQALGQGPEFLTYFQNEAQLDKSGLPSDRFFAERPEGSVSTLKIQRTQQEDSAVYLCASSLGTQRTEQYFGPGTRLTVT.

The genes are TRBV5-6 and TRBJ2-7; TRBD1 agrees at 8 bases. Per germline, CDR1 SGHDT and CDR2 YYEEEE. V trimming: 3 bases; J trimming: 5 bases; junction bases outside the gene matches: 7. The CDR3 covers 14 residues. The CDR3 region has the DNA TGTGCCAGCAGCTCCAGGGGGCGGGTGAACGAGCAGTACTTC. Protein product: CASSSRGRVNEQYF.

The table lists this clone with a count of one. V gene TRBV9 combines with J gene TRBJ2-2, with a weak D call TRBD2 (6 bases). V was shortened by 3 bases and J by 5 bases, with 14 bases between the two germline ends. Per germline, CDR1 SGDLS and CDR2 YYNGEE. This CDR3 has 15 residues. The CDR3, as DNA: TGTGCCAGCAGCGCGGAGCGGGTTGGGACCGGGGAGCTGTTTTTT. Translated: CASSAERVGTGELFF.

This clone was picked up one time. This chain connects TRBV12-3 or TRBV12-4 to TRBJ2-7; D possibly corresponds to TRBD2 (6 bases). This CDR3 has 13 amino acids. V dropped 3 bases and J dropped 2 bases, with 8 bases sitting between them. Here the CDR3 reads CASSFGGAYEQYF. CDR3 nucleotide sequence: TGTGCCAGCAGTTTCGGAGGGGCCTACGAGCAGTACTTC.

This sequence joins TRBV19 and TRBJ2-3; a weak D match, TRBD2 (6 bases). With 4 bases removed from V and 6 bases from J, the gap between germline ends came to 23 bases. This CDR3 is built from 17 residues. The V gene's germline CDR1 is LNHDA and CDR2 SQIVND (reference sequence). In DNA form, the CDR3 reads TGTGCCAGTAGTACCGACCTGGAGGGACTGCGGGGTGATACGCAGTATTTT. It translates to CASSTDLEGLRGDTQYF.

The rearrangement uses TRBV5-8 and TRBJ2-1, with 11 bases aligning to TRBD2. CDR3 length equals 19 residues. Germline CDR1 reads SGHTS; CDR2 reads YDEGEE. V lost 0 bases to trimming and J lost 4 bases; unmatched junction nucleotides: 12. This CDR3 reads CASSLVLAGGSSIYNEQFF. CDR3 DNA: TGTGCCAGCAGCTTGGTTCTAGCGGGAGGCTCCTCGATTTACAATGAGCAGTTCTTC. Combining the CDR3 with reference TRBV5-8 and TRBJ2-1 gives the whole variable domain EAGVTQSPTHLIKTRGQQATLRCSPISGHTSVYWYQQALGLGLQFLLWYDEGEERNRGNFPPRFSGRQFPNYSSELNVNALELEDSALYLCASSLVLAGGSSIYNEQFFGPGTRLTVL.

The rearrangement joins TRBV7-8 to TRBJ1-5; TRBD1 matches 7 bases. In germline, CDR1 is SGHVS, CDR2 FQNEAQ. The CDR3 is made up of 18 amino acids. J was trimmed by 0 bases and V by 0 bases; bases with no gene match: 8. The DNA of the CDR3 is TGTGCCAGCAGCTTAGCTCGGCAGGGGGAGTCTAGCAATCAGCCCCAGCATTTT. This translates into CASSLARQGESSNQPQHF.

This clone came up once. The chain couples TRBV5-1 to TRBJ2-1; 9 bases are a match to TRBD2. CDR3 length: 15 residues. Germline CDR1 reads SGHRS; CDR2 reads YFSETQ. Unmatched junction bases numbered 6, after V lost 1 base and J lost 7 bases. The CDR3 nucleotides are TGCGCCAGCAGCTTGTTGGAGCGGGGGGTAAATGAGCAGTTCTTC. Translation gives CASSLLERGVNEQFF.